This is a list of T cell receptor beta chains from one sample in a study of response to subunit inactivated influenza vaccine. TCRdb reanalysed the RT-PCR reads using MiXCR and keeps one entry per CDR3 protein. The table has more than 500,000 distinct CDR3 sequences, roughly 10% seen once; the top ten hold 9.5% to 11%. These records were also assigned to another study, of T cells expressing NK-cell markers.

The source material was PBMCs from blood, sampled on the day of vaccination. The receptors stem from a man aged 45-65 years who received an inactivated influenza vaccine. Both conserved end residues are trimmed from each CDR3. Fields, in order: V gene, CDR3 protein.

TRBV7-2 | ASSVMYYNEQF
TRBV15 | ATSRGLLAGRVVNTDTQY
TRBV12-3/TRBV12-4 | ASSLVRGENSPLH
TRBV4-1 | ASSQVGGGRSGELF
TRBV4-2 | ASSQVAGTYNEQF
TRBV12-3/TRBV12-4 | ASSLRGKNIQY
TRBV29-1 | SVVTGQAKNIQY
TRBV4-3 | ASSQDQVRSQETQY
TRBV12-3/TRBV12-4 | ASSPLAGGAYNEQF
TRBV20-1 | SLTRGAYEQY
TRBV18 | ASSPTQGSPNGYT
TRBV12-3/TRBV12-4 | ASSPTGRYEQY
TRBV2 | ASSLEQFNSPLH
TRBV28 | ASSPLAGMYQETQY
TRBV4-3 | ASSHTVLAGGSTGYNEQF
TRBV12-3/TRBV12-4 | ASSQINTGELF
TRBV7-9 | ASRAGTGIGYT
TRBV20-1 | SAMWETQY
TRBV10-3 | AISVSGTSVADTQY
TRBV12-3/TRBV12-4 | ASSQGSGETQY
TRBV20-1 | SARSPTSVRGTDTQY
TRBV7-6 | ASSSWTSGNQGVTQY
TRBV9 | ASSVVSGSGSYNEQF
TRBV6-1 | ASRGQGRYEQY
TRBV5-6 | ASSSDSFPEAF
TRBV4-3 | ASSQDQGPDTTQY
TRBV10-3 | AIRDSSYEQY
TRBV4-2 | ASSLTPGGAYEQY
TRBV5-1 | ASGLENTGELF
TRBV29-1 | SALYSPVTQETQY
TRBV7-2 | ASSSTSGGAETQY
TRBV2 | ASREDKVTQY
TRBV3-1 | ASSQDQAGPNEQF
TRBV4-3 | ASSQGGYRGAYTGELF
TRBV20-1 | SAEAETQY
TRBV9 | ASSVAGLAGTTDTQY
TRBV7-6 | ASSFGGQGDETQY
TRBV29-1 | SAGTGITDTQY
TRBV28 | ASSLYGSSYNEQF
TRBV3-1 | ASSQDRNLAGVYEQF
TRBV5-1 | ASSNPGQEYEQY